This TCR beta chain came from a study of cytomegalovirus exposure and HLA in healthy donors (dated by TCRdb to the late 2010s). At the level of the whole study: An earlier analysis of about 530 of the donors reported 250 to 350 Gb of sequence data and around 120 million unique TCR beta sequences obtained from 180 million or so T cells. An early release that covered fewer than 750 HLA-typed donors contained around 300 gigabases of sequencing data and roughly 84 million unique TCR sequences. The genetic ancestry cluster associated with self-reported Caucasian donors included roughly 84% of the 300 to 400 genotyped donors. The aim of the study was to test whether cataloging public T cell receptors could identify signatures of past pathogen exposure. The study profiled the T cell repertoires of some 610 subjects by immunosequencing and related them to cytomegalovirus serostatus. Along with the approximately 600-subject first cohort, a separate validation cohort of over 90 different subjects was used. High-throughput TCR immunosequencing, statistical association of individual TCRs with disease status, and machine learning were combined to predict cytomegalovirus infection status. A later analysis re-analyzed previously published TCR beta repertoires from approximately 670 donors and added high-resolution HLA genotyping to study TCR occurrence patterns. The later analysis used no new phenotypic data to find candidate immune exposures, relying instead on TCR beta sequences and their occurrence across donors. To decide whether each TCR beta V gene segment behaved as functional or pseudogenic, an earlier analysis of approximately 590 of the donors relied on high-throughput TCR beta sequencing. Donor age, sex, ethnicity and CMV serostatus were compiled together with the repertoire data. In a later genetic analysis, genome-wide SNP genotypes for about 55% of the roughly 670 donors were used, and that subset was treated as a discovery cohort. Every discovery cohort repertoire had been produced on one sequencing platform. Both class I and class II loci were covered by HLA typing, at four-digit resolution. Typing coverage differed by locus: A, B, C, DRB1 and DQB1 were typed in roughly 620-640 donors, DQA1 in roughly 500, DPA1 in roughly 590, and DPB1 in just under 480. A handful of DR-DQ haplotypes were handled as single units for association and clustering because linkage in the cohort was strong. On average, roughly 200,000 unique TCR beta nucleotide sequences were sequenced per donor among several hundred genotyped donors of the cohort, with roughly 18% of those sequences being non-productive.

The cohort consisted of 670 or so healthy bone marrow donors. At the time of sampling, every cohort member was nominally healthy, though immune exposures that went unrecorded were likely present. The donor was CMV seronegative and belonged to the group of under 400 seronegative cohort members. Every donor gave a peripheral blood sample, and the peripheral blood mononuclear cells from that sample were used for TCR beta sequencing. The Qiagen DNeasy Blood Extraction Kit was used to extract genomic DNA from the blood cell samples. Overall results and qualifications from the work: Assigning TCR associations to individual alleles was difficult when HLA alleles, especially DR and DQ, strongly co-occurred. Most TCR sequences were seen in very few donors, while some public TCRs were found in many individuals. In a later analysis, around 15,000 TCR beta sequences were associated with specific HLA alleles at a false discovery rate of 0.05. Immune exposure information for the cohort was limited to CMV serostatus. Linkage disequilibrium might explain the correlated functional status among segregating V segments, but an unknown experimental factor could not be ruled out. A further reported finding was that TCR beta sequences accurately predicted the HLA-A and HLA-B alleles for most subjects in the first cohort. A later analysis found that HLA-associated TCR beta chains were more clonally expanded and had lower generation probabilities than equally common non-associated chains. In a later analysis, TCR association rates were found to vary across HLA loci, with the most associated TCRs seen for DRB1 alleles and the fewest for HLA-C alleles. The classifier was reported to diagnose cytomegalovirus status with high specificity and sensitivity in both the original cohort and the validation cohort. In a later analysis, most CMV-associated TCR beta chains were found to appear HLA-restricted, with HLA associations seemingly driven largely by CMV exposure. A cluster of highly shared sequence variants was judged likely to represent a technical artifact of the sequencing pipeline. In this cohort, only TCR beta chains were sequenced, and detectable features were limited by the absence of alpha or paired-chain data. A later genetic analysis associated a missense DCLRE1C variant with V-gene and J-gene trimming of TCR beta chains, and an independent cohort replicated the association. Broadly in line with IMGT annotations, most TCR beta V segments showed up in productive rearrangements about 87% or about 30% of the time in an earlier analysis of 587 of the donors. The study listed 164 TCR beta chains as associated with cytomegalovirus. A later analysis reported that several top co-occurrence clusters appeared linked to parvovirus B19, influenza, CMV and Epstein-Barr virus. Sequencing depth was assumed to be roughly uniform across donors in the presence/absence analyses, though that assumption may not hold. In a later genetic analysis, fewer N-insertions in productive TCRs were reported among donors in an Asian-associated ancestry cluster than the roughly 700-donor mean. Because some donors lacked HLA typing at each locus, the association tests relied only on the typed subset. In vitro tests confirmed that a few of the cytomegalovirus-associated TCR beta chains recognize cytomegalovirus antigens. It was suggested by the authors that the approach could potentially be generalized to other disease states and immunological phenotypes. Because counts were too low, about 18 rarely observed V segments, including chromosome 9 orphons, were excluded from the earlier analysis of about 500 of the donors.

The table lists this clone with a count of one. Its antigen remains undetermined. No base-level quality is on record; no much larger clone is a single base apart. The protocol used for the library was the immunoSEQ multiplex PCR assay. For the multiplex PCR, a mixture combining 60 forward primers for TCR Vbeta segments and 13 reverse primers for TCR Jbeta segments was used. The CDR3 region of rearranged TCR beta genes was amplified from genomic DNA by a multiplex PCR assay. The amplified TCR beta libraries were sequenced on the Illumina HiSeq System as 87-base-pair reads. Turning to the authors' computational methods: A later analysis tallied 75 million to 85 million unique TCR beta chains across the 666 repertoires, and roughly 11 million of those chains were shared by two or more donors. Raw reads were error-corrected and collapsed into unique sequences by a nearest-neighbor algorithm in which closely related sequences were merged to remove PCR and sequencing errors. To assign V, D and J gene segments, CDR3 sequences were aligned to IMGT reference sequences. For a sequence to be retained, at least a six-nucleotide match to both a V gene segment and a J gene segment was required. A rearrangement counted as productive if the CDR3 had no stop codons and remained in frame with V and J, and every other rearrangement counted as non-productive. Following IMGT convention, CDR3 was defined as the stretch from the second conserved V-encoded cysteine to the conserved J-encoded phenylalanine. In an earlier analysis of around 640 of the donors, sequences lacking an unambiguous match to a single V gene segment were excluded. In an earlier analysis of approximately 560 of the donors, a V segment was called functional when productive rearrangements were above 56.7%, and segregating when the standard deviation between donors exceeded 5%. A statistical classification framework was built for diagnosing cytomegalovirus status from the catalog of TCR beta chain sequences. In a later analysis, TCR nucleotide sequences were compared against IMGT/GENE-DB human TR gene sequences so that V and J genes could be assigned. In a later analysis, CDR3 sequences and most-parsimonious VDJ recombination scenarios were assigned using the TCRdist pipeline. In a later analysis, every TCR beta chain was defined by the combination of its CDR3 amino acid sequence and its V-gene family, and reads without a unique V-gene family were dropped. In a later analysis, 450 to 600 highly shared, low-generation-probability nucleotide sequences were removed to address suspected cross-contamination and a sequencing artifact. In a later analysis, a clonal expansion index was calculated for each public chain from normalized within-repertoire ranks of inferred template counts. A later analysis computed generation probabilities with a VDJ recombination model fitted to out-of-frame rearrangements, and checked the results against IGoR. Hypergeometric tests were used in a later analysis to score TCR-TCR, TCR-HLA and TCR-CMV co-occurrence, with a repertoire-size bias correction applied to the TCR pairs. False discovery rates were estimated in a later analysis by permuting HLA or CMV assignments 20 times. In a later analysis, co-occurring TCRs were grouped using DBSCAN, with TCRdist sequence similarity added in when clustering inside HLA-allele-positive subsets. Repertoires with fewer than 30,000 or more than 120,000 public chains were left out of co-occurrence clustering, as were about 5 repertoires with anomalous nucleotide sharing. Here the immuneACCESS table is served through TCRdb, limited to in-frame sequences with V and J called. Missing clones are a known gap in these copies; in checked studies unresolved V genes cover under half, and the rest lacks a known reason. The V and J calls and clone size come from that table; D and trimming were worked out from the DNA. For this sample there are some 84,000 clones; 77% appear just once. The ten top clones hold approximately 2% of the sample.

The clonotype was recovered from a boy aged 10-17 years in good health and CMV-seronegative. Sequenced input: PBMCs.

The CDR3 region has the sequence CASSLTADTETQYF. The DNA sequence follows: TGTGCCAGCAGCTTAACGGCGGATACGGAGACCCAGTACTTC. Rearrangement joined TRBV7-3 to TRBJ2-5; the D segment cannot be called with confidence. From the germline V gene, CDR1 is SGHTA and CDR2 is FQGTGA. V and J are truncated by 0 bases and 5 bases respectively, leaving an intervening sequence of 10 bases. From the cysteine through the phenylalanine, the CDR3 covers 14 amino acids. Only the CDR3 region is kept as DNA, spanning 42 bases read in frame from base 1.